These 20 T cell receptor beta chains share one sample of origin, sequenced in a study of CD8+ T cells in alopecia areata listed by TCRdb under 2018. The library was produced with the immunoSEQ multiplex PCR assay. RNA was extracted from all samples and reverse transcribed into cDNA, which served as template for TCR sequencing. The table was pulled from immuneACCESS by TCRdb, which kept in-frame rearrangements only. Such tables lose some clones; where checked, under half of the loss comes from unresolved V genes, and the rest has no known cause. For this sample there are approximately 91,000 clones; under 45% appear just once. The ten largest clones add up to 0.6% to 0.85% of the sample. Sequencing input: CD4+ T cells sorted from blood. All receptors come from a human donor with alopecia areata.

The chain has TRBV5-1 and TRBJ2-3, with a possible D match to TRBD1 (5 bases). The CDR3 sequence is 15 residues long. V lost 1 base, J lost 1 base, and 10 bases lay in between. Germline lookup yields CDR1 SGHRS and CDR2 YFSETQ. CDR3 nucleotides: TGCGCCAGCAGCTTGTATCAGGGCGGCACAGATACGCAGTATTTT. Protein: CASSLYQGGTDTQYF.

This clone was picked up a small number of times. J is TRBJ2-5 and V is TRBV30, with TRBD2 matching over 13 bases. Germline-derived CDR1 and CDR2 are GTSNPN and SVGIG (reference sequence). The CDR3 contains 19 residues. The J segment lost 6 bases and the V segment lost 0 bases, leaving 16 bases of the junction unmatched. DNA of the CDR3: TGTGCCTGGAGTGTAGGTTTAACTAGCGGGGGGGCCGGTGGTCAGACCCAGTACTTC. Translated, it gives CAWSVGLTSGGAGGQTQYF.

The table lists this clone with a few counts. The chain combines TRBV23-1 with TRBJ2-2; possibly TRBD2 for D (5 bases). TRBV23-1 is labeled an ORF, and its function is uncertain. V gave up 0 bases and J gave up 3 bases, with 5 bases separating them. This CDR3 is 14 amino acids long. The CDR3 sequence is CASSQSGDTGELFF. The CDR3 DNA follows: TGCGCCAGCAGTCAATCCGGGGACACCGGGGAGCTGTTTTTT.

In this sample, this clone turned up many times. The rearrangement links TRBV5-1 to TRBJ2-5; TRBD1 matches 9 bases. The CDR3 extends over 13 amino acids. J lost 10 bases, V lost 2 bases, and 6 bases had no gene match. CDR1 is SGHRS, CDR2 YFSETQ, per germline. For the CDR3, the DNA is TGCGCCAGCAGCTTCGGGACAGGGAGGTTCCAGTACTTC. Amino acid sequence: CASSFGTGRFQYF.

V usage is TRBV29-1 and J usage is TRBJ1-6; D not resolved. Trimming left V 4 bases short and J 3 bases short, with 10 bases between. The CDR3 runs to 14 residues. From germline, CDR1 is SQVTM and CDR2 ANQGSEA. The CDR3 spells CSVASGYYNSPLHF. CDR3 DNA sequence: TGCAGCGTTGCCTCCGGTTACTATAATTCACCCCTCCACTTT. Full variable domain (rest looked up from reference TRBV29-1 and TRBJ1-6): SAVISQKPSRDICQRGTSLTIQCQVDSQVTMMFWYRQQPGQSLTLIATANQGSEATYESGFVIDKFPISRPNLTFSTLTVSNMSPEDSSIYLCSVASGYYNSPLHFGNGTRLTVT.

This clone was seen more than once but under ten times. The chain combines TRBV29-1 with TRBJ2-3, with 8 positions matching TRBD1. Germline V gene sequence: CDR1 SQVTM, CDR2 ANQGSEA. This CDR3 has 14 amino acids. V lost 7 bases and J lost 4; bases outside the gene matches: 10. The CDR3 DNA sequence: TGCAGCGCCGCACGGACAGGGTATGCAGATACGCAGTATTTT. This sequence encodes CSAARTGYADTQYF.

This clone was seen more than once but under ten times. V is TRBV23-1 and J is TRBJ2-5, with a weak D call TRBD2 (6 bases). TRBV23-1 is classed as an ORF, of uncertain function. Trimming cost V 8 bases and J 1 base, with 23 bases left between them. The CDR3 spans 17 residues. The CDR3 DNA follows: TGCGCCAGCCAAACCCGGGGGAGTAGTGGACCCCAAGAGACCCAGTACTTC. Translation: CASQTRGSSGPQETQYF.

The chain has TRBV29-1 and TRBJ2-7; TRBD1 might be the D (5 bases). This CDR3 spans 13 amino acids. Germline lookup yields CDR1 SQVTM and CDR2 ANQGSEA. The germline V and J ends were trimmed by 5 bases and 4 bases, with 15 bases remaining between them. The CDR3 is CSVFPSGSYEQYF. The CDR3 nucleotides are TGCAGCGTTTTCCCCTCAGGGTCGTACGAGCAGTACTTC.

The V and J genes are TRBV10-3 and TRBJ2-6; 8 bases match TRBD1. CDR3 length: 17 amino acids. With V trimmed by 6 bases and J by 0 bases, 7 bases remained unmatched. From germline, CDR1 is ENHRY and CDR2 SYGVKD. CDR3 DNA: TGTGCCATCAGGGGACAGGAGTCTACCTCTGGGGCCAACGTCCTGACTTTC. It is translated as CAIRGQESTSGANVLTF.

The CDR3 DNA reads as TGCACCAGCAGGAAACTACCAGGCCTCCCAGATACGCAGTATTTT. Its protein product is CTSRKLPGLPDTQYF. The J gene is TRBJ2-3, the V gene TRBV1. TRBV1 is shown as a pseudogene. The CDR3 sequence is 15 residues long.

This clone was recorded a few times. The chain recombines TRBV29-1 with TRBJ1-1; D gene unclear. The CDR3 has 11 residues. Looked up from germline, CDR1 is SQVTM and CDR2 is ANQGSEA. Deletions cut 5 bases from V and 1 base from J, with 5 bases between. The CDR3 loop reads CSVHRNTEAFF. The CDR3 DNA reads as TGCAGCGTTCACAGGAACACTGAAGCTTTCTTT.

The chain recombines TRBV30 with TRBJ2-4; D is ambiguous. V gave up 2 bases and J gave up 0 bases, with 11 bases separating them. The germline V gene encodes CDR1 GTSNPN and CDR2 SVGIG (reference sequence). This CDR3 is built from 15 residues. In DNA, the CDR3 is TGTGCCTGGAGTCCAGGACCACTAGCCAAAAACATTCAGTACTTC. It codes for CAWSPGPLAKNIQYF.

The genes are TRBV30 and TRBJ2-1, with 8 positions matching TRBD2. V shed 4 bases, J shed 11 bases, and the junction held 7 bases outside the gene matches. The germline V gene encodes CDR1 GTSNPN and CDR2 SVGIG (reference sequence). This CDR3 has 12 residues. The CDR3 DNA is TGTGCCTGGAAGGGAGCGGGAGACAAGCAGTTCTTC. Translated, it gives CAWKGAGDKQFF.

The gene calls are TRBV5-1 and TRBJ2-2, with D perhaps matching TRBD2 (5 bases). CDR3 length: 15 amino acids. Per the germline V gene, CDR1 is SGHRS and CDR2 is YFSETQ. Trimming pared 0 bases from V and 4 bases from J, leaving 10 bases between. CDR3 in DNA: TGCGCCAGCAGCTTGGCAGCTAGCATCACCGGGGAGCTGTTTTTT. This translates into CASSLAASITGELFF.

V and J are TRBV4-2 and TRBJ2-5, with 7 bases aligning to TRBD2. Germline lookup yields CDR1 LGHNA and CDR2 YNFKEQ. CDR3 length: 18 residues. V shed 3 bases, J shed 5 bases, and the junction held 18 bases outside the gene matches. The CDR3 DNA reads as TGTGCCAGCAGCCACCCCCTCCACCCGGGCGTGGGAGGGGAGACCCAGTACTTC. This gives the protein CASSHPLHPGVGGETQYF.

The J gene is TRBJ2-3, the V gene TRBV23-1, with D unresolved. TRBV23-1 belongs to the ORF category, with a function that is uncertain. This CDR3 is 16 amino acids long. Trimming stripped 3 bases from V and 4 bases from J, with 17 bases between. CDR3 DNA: TGCGCCAGCAGTCATTTTGACCCAAAGGTCCCAGATACGCAGTATTTT. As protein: CASSHFDPKVPDTQYF.

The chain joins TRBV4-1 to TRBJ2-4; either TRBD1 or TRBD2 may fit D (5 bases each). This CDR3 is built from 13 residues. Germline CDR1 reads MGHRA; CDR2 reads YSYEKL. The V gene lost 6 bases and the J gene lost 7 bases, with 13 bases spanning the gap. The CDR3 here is CASSRGSENIQYF. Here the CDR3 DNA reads TGCGCCAGCAGTCGGGGCTCGGAGAACATTCAGTACTTC.

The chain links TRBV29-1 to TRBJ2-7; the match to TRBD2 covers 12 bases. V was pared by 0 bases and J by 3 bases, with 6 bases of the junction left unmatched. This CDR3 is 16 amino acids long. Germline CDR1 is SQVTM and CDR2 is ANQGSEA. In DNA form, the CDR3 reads TGCAGCGTTGAAGATCCGGTGACTAGCGGGGGCTACGAGCAGTACTTC. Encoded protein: CSVEDPVTSGGYEQYF.

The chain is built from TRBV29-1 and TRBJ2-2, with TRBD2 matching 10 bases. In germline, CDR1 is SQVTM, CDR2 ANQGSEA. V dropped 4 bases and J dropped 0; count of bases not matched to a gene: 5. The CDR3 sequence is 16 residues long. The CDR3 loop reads CSVGLLAGTNTGELFF. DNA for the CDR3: TGCAGCGTTGGACTACTAGCGGGGACGAACACCGGGGAGCTGTTTTTT.

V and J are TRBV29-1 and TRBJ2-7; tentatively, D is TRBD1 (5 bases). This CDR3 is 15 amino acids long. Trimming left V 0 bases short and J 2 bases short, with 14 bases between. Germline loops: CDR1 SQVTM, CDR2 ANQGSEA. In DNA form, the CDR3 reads TGCAGCGTTGAAGATTCGCCAGGGCGAACCTACGAGCAGTACTTC. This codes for CSVEDSPGRTYEQYF.